This entry lists 5 T cell receptor beta chains sequenced from one sample in a study of post-analysis software for immune sequencing data. Findings and limits, study-wide: Elevated frequency relative to controls characterized about 5 TRBV segments in patients, TRBV5-6, TRBV5-1 and TRBV20-1 among them.

Their antigen targets remain unknown. Presence of unique molecular identifiers characterized the TCR beta cDNA libraries. TCRdb re-called the PCR reads with MiXCR, one entry per CDR3 protein. The top ten hold 7.6% of the sample, which has 400,000 to 500,000 distinct CDR3 sequences, 39% seen once. Sequencing was performed on blood. The receptors stem from a girl aged 2-10 years with multiple sclerosis.

V gene TRBV27 combines with J gene TRBJ1-6, with 11 bases lining up with TRBD1. V was pared by 6 bases and J by 6 bases, with 7 bases of the junction left unmatched. Germline V gene data show CDR1 as MNHEY and CDR2 as SMNVEV (reference sequence). The CDR3 has 16 amino acids. The CDR3 region has the DNA TGTGCCAGCAGCATACAAGGACAGGGGGCTAATTCACCCCTCCACTTT. Translation gives CASSIQGQGANSPLHF.

For this clonotype: An end of the junction does not agree with germline; a read error may underlie this. DNA for the CDR3: TGCAGTGCGAGACTCACAGATACGCGGTATTTT. Translated: CSARLTDTRYF. The chain employs TRBV20-1 and TRBJ2-3; D is ambiguous. Germline CDR1 reads DFQATT; CDR2 reads SNEGSKA (reference sequence). The CDR3 loop spans 11 amino acids.

The J gene is TRBJ2-7, the V gene TRBV20-1; D remains unclear. Germline V gene sequence: CDR1 DFQATT, CDR2 SNEGSKA (reference sequence). CDR3 length: 16 amino acids. Trimming shortened V by 0 bases and J by 9 bases, and 24 bases separated the two germline ends. Here the CDR3 reads CSARDQRRPAPPGQYF. The CDR3 coding sequence is TGCAGTGCTAGAGATCAGAGACGGCCGGCTCCCCCCGGGCAGTACTTC.

This chain joins TRBV2 and TRBJ1-6, with D possibly matching TRBD1 (6 bases). This CDR3 spans 13 amino acids. Trimming removed 8 bases at V and 4 bases at J, with 9 bases between. Germline CDR1 and CDR2: SNHLY and FYNNEI. Written as DNA, the CDR3 is TGTGCCAGCGACGACAGGTATAATTCACCCCTCCACTTT. This codes for CASDDRYNSPLHF.

This chain uses TRBV24-1 with TRBJ2-4; D is undetermined. Matching the DNA end better, TRBJ2-5 makes the J call doubtful. Germline CDR1 and CDR2: KGHDR and SFDVKD. The CDR3 extends over 13 amino acids. Here the CDR3 DNA reads TGTGCCACCAGTGATTCCAATGAAGGGACCCAGTACTTC. This encodes CATSDSNEGTQYF.